The 5 T cell receptor beta chains given below trace back to one sample, sequenced in a study of cytomegalovirus exposure and HLA in healthy donors. Primers for the PCR totalled 60 Vbeta and 13 Jbeta. Data came from immunoSEQ multiplex PCR; TCRdb stores just in-frame clones and leaves some out. The sample includes a few hundred thousand clones, nearly 80% seen only once; the top ten take more than 1.5%. Sequencing was performed on PBMCs. Every receptor here comes from a man younger than 35 in good health and CMV-seronegative.

The V call is TRBV27, the J call TRBJ2-7, with 10 bases lining up with TRBD1. The CDR3 contains 15 residues. Trimming removed 6 bases from V and 6 bases from J; junction bases left unmatched: 11. CDR1 MNHEY and CDR2 SMNVEV come from the germline V gene (reference sequence). CDR3 nucleotides: TGTGCCAGCAGCCACCGGGACAGGGGAGCCCTCGAGCAGTACTTC. As protein: CASSHRDRGALEQYF.

To note about this clone: Distinct nucleotide sequences in the sample also encode this CDR3. The chain combines TRBV9 with TRBJ1-1, with a weak D call TRBD1 (6 bases). V was pared by 3 bases and J by 1 base, with 7 bases between. This CDR3 is 13 amino acids long. CDR1 and CDR2 (germline): SGDLS, YYNGEE. CDR3 in DNA: TGTGCCAGCAGCGGAGGGGGGAACACTGAAGCTTTCTTT. Its protein product is CASSGGGNTEAFF. The whole variable domain, remainder taken from reference TRBV9 and TRBJ1-1, is DSGVTQTPKHLITATGQRVTLRCSPRSGDLSVYWYQQSLDQGLQFLIQYYNGEERAKGNILERFSAQQFPDLHSELNLSSLELGDSALYFCASSGGGNTEAFFGQGTRLTVV.

CDR3 region: CASSVSWSNTEAFF. The CDR3 DNA reads TGTGCCAGCAGCGTTAGCTGGTCGAACACTGAAGCTTTCTTT. The genes are TRBV9 and TRBJ1-1; D not certain. The CDR3 is 14 amino acids. V was trimmed by 2 bases and J by 1 base, leaving 9 bases between them. CDR1 is SGDLS, CDR2 YYNGEE, per germline.

The rearrangement uses TRBV5-4 and TRBJ1-2, with TRBD1 identical over 9 bases. Per germline, CDR1 SGHNT and CDR2 YYREEE (reference sequence). J lost 6 bases, V lost 6 bases, and 3 bases had no gene match. The CDR3 sequence is 12 residues long. In DNA, the CDR3 is TGTGCCAGCACCGGACAGGGGAATGGCTACACCTTC. Protein product: CASTGQGNGYTF. Together with reference TRBV5-4 and TRBJ1-2, the CDR3 gives the full variable domain: ETGVTQSPTHLIKTRGQQVTLRCSSQSGHNTVSWYQQALGQGPQFIFQYYREEENGRGNFPPRFSGLQFPNYSSELNVNALELDDSALYLCASTGQGNGYTFGSGTRLTVV.

The J gene is TRBJ2-5, the V gene TRBV29-1; the D gene is possibly TRBD2 (5 bases). This CDR3 is 12 amino acids long. With 4 bases removed from V and 6 bases from J, the gap between germline ends came to 12 bases. Germline V gene sequence: CDR1 SQVTM, CDR2 ANQGSEA. CDR3 DNA: TGCAGCGTTGGCGAGCTCGGGAAGACCCAGTACTTC. Its translation: CSVGELGKTQYF.